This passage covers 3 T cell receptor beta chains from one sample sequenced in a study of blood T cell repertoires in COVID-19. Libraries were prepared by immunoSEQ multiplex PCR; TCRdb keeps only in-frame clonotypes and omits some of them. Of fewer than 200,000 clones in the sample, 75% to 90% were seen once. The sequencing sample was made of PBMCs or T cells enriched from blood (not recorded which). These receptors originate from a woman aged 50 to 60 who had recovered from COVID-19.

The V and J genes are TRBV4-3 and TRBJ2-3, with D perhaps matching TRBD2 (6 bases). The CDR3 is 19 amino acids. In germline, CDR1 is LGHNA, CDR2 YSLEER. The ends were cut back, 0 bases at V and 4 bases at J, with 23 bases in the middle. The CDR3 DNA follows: TGCGCCAGCAGCCAAGATGCTATCACTCGTGGAGGGAGAGCAGATACGCAGTATTTT. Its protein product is CASSQDAITRGGRADTQYF.

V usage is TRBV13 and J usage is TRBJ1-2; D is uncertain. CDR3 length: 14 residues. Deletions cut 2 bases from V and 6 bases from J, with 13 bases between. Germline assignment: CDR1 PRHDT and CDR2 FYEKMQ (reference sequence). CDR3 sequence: CASSLTTAGDGYTF. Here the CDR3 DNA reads TGTGCCAGCAGCTTAACTACAGCCGGGGATGGCTACACCTTC. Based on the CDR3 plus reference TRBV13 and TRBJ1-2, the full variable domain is AAGVIQSPRHLIKEKRETATLKCYPIPRHDTVYWYQQGPGQDPQFLISFYEKMQSDKGSIPDRFSAQQFSDYHSELNMSSLELGDSALYFCASSLTTAGDGYTFGSGTRLTVV.

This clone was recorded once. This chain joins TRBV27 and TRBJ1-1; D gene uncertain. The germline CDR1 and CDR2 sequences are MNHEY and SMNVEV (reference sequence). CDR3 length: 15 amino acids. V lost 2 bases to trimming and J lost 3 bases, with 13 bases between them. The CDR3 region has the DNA TGTGCCAGCAGTTTAGGCCCCACCGTATACACTGAAGCTTTCTTT. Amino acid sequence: CASSLGPTVYTEAFF.